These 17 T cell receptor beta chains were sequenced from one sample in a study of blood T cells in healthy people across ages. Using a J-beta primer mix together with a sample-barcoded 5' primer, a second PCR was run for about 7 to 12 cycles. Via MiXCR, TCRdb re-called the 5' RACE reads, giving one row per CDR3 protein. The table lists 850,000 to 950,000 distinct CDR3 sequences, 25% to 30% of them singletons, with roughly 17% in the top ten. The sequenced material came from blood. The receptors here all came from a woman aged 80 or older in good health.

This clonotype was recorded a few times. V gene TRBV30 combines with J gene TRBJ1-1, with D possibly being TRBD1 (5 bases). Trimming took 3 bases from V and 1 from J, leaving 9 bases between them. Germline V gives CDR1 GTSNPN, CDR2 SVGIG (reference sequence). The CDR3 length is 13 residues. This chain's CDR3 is CAWRGLGNTEAFF. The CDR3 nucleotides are TGTGCCTGGAGGGGACTTGGGAACACTGAAGCTTTCTTT.

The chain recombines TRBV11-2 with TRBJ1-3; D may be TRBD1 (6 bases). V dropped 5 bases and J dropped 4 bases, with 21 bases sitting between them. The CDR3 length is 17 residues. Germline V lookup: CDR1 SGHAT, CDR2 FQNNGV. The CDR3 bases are TGTGCCAGCAGCGCAATCCCCCGGGGGCGAAGGGGAAACACCATATATTTT. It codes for CASSAIPRGRRGNTIYF. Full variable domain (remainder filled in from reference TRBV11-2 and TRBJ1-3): EAGVAQSPRYKIIEKRQSVAFWCNPISGHATLYWYQQILGQGPKLLIQFQNNGVVDDSQLPKDRFSAERLKGVDSTLKIQPAKLEDSAVYLCASSAIPRGRRGNTIYFGEGSWLTVV.

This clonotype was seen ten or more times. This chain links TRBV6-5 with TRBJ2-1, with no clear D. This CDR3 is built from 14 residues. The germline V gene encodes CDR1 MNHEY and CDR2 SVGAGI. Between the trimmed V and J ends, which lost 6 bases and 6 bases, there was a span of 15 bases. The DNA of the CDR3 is TGTGCCAGCAGCGCTTCTGGGGTACGCAATGAGCAGTTCTTC. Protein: CASSASGVRNEQFF.

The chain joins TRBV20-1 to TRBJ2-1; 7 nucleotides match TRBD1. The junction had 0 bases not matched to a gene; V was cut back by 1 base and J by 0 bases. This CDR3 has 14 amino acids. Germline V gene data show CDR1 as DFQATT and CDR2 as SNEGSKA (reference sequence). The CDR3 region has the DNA TGCAGTGCTAGAGGGGACAGCTCCTACAATGAGCAGTTCTTC. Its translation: CSARGDSSYNEQFF.

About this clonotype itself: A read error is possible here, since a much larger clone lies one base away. CDR3 sequence reads: CASTIGAVVGGHTF. In DNA, the CDR3 is TGCGCCAGCACCATTGGCGCCGTCGTCGGTGGCCACACCTTC. The rearrangement uses TRBV5-1 and TRBJ1-2; D remains unclear. The CDR3 covers 14 residues. CDR1 is SGHRS and CDR2 is YFSETQ in the germline V gene.

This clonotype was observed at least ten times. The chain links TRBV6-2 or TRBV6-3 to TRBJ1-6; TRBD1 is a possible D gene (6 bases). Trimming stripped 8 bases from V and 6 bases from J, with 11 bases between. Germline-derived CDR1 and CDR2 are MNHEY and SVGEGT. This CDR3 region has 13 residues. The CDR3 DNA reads TGTGCCAGCGTCGGACAGACTAATTCACCCCTCCACTTT. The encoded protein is CASVGQTNSPLHF.

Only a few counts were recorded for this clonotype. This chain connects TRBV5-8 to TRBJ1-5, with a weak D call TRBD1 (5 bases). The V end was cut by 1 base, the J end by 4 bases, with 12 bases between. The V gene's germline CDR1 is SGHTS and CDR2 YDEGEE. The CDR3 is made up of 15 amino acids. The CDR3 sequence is CASSLFQGLNQPQHF. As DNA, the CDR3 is TGTGCCAGCAGCTTGTTTCAGGGACTAAATCAGCCCCAGCATTTT.

CDR3 residues: CASSPLTSGGSSSYNEQYF. DNA for the CDR3: TGTGCCAGCAGCCCACTTACTAGCGGGGGTTCTAGCTCCTACAATGAGCAGTACTTC. This sequence joins TRBV7-9 and TRBJ2-7, with TRBD2 matching over 11 bases. Unmatched junction bases numbered 22, after V lost 5 bases and J lost 7 bases. Germline CDR1 is SEHNR and CDR2 is FQNEAQ (reference sequence). CDR3 length equals 19 residues.

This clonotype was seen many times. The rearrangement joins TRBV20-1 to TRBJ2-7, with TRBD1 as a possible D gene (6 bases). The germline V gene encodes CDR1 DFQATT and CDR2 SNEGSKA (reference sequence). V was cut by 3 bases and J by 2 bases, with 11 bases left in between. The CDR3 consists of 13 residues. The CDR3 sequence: CSARVGTTYEQYF. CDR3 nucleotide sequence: TGCAGTGCTAGGGTGGGGACAACCTACGAGCAGTACTTC.

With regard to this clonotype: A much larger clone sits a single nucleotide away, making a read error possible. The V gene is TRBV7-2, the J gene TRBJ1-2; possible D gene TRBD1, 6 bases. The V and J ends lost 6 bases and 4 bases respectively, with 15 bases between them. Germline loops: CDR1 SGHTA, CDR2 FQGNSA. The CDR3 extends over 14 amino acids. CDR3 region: CASSIRQAVYGYTF. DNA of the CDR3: TGTGCCAGCAGTATCAGACAGGCCGTCTATGGCTACACCTTC.

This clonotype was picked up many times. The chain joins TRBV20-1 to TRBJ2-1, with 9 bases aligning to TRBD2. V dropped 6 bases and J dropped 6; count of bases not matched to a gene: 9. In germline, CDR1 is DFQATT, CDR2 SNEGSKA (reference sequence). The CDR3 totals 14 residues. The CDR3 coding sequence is TGCAGTGCCACGCGGGGGGGAAGGAGCAATGAGCAGTTCTTC. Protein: CSATRGGRSNEQFF.

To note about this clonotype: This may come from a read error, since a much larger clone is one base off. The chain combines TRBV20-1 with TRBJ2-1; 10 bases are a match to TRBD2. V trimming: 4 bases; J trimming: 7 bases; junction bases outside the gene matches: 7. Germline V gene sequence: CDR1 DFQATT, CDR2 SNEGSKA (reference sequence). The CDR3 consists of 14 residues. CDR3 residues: CSATGAGGKNEQFF. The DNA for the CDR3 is TGCAGTGCTACCGGAGCGGGGGGGAAAAATGAGCAGTTCTTC.

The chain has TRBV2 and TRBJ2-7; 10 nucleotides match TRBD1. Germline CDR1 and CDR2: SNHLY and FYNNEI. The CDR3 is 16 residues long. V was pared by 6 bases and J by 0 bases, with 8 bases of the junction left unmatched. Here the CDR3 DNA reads TGTGCCAGCAGCCTGTGGGGACAGGGGTTCTCCTACGAGCAGTACTTC. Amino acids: CASSLWGQGFSYEQYF. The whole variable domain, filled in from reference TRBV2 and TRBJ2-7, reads EPEVTQTPSHQVTQMGQEVILRCVPISNHLYFYWYRQILGQKVEFLVSFYNNEISEKSEIFDDQFSVERPDGSNFTLKIRSTKLEDSAMYFCASSLWGQGFSYEQYFGPGTRLTVT.

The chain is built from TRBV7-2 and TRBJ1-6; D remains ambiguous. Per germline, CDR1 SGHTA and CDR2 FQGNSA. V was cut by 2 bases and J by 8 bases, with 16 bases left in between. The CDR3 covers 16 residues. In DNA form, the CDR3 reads TGTGCCAGCAGCTTAAAGCAAGTGTCGGTATATTCACCCCTCCACTTT. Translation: CASSLKQVSVYSPLHF.

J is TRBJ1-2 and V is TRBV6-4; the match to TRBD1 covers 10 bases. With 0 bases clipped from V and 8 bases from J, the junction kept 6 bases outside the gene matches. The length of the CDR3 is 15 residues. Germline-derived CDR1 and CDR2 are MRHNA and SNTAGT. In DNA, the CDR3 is TGTGCCAGCAGTGACTCCGGACAGGGGGGTGAAGGCTACACCTTC. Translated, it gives CASSDSGQGGEGYTF.

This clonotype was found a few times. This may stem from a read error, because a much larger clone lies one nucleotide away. This CDR3 is CASGTCVGAPYEQYF. The CDR3 DNA is TGCGCCAGCGGAACCTGCGTCGGGGCTCCCTACGAGCAGTACTTC. The chain combines TRBV5-1 with TRBJ2-7; D tentatively reads TRBD1 or TRBD2 (5 bases each). Trimming removed 7 bases at V and 2 bases at J, with 19 bases between. The CDR3 covers 15 residues. Germline values: CDR1 SGHRS, CDR2 YFSETQ.

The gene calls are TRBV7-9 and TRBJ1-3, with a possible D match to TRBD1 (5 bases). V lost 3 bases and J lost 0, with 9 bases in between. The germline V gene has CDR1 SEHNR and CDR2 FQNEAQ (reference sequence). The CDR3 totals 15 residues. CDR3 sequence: CASSFRGSSGNTIYF. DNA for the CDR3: TGTGCCAGCAGCTTTCGGGGGAGCTCTGGAAACACCATATATTTT.